The 30 T cell receptor beta chains in this list originate from one sample, sequenced in a study of cytomegalovirus exposure and HLA in healthy donors. The PCR was carried out with 60 Vbeta primers and 13 Jbeta primers. Data came from immunoSEQ multiplex PCR; TCRdb stores just in-frame clones and leaves some out. The sample consists of roughly 130,000 clones, approximately 69% of them appearing once. Sequences were obtained from PBMCs. The receptors derive from a man aged 35-49 years in good health and CMV-seropositive.

This clone has a single count. The J gene is TRBJ1-4, the V gene TRBV11-2, with a tentative D call TRBD1 (5 bases). The length of the CDR3 is 18 residues. In germline, CDR1 is SGHAT, CDR2 FQNNGV. V was cut by 0 bases and J by 0 bases, with 14 bases left in between. The CDR3 region has the DNA TGTGCCAGCAGCTTAGACCGACAGCCTGAGTCAACTAATGAAAAACTGTTTTTT. It is translated as CASSLDRQPESTNEKLFF.

This clone was counted between two and nine times. The rearrangement links TRBV27 to TRBJ1-5, with D unclear. CDR1 is MNHEY and CDR2 is SMNVEV in the germline V gene (reference sequence). The CDR3 contains 12 residues. V was pared by 6 bases and J by 2 bases, with 5 bases between. The CDR3 nucleotides read TGTGCCAGCAGCCCAGGCAATCAGCCCCAGCATTTT. Its translation is CASSPGNQPQHF.

The chain links TRBV7-6 to TRBJ2-7; the match to TRBD1 covers 8 bases. The CDR3 contains 14 residues. Germline V gene data show CDR1 as SGHVS and CDR2 as FNYEAQ. Losses at the gene ends were 4 bases for V and 5 bases for J; bases not matched to a gene: 7. Written as DNA, the CDR3 is TGTGCCAGCAGCTCGAGGACAGGGTTAGACGAGCAGTACTTC. Protein: CASSSRTGLDEQYF.

This clone was observed a few times. The chain is built from TRBV14 and TRBJ2-2; D possibly corresponds to TRBD1 (6 bases). Germline V gives CDR1 SGHDN, CDR2 FVKESK. The CDR3 consists of 12 residues. Trimming left V 6 bases short and J 7 bases short, with 9 bases between. In DNA form, the CDR3 reads TGTGCCAGCAGGCGAGGGGGCGGGGAGCTGTTTTTT. It codes for CASRRGGGELFF.

The rearrangement joins TRBV27 to TRBJ1-2; 7 positions match TRBD1. V lost 4 bases and J lost 7; bases outside the gene matches: 9. The CDR3 loop spans 14 amino acids. Per the germline V gene, CDR1 is MNHEY and CDR2 is SMNVEV (reference sequence). The CDR3 here is CASSSGDRARGYTF. CDR3 in DNA: TGTGCCAGCAGTTCGGGAGACAGGGCTCGTGGCTACACCTTC.

As DNA, the CDR3 is TGTGCCAGCAGCCTGACAGGGGACGTCGAAGATACGCAGTATTTT. Residues: CASSLTGDVEDTQYF. J is TRBJ2-3 and V is TRBV28; 8 positions agree with TRBD1. With 6 bases clipped from V and 5 bases from J, the junction kept 10 bases outside the gene matches. CDR3 length: 15 amino acids. CDR1 and CDR2 (germline): MDHEN, SYDVKM.

This clone was seen a handful of times. The V call is TRBV18, the J call TRBJ2-7; 7 bases match TRBD2. J was trimmed by 3 bases and V by 5 bases; bases with no gene match: 4. This CDR3 region has 13 residues. Germline loops: CDR1 KGHSH, CDR2 LQKENI. The CDR3 here is CASSGRGSYEQYF. CDR3 in DNA: TGTGCCAGCTCAGGGCGGGGGAGCTACGAGCAGTACTTC.

Only a few counts were recorded for this clone. The rearrangement joins TRBV10-3 to TRBJ2-5; 7 bases are shared with TRBD2. Per the germline V gene, CDR1 is ENHRY and CDR2 is SYGVKD. CDR3 size: 14 residues. Germline trimming cut 6 bases from V and 2 bases from J; bases unmatched to any gene: 6. CDR3 coding DNA: TGTGCCATCAGGCCTAGCGGCCAACAAGAGACCCAGTACTTC. This gives the protein CAIRPSGQQETQYF.

This chain joins TRBV29-1 and TRBJ1-4; 7 bases agree with TRBD1. The CDR3 spans 13 residues. V shed 7 bases and J 4 bases; nucleotides not matched to a gene: 6. In germline, CDR1 is SQVTM, CDR2 ANQGSEA. The CDR3 loop is CSAMTGLNEKLFF. DNA of the CDR3: TGCAGCGCTATGACAGGGCTTAATGAAAAACTGTTTTTT. The whole variable domain, filled in from reference TRBV29-1 and TRBJ1-4, reads SAVISQKPSRDICQRGTSLTIQCQVDSQVTMMFWYRQQPGQSLTLIATANQGSEATYESGFVIDKFPISRPNLTFSTLTVSNMSPEDSSIYLCSAMTGLNEKLFFGSGTQLSVL.

The chain carries TRBV2 and TRBJ2-7, with TRBD2 matching over 12 bases. J lost 1 base, V lost 1 base, and 5 bases had no gene match. CDR3 size: 17 residues. Germline CDR1 is SNHLY and CDR2 is FYNNEI. CDR3 bases: TGTGCCAGCAGTGAAGGACTAGCGGGAGATAAATCCTACGAGCAGTACTTC. Residues: CASSEGLAGDKSYEQYF.

A few counts support this clone. The chain is built from TRBV28 and TRBJ2-7, with a weak D call TRBD2 (6 bases). Between the trimmed V and J ends, which lost 5 bases and 6 bases, there was a span of 11 bases. The CDR3 extends over 12 amino acids. Germline V gene lookup returns CDR1 MDHEN and CDR2 SYDVKM. The CDR3 protein is CASSPTGGEQYF. The CDR3 DNA follows: TGTGCCAGCAGTCCAACCGGGGGCGAGCAGTACTTC.

The chain combines TRBV29-1 with TRBJ2-5; TRBD2 agrees at 7 bases. The DNA end lines up better with TRBJ2-7; the J call may be wrong. Germline V gives CDR1 SQVTM, CDR2 ANQGSEA. The CDR3 totals 16 residues. CDR3 in amino acids: CSVEDNGGSGSYEQYF. In DNA form, the CDR3 reads TGCAGCGTTGAAGATAACGGCGGGAGTGGTTCCTACGAGCAGTACTTC.

The chain joins TRBV10-2 to TRBJ2-6; a possible D gene is TRBD2 (6 bases). The CDR3 has 19 amino acids. CDR1 and CDR2 from the germline V gene are WSHSY and SAAADI. The ends were cut back, 3 bases at V and 3 bases at J, with 21 bases in the middle. CDR3 in DNA: TGCGCCAGCAGTGACCCGGGACTCCTCGGTAGTTTTGGGGCCAACGTCCTGACTTTC. It codes for CASSDPGLLGSFGANVLTF.

J is TRBJ2-2 and V is TRBV7-7; D possibly corresponds to TRBD2 (5 bases). The CDR3 loop spans 14 amino acids. Germline V gene sequence: CDR1 SSHAT, CDR2 FNYEAQ (reference sequence). This CDR3 is CAGGLHEGTGELFF. CDR3 coding DNA: TGTGCTGGAGGCCTTCACGAGGGAACCGGGGAGCTGTTTTTT.

CDR3 bases: TGTGCCAGCACTCAAGACAGGGTTACTGAAGCTTTCTTT. This gives the protein CASTQDRVTEAFF. The rearrangement uses TRBV27 and TRBJ1-1; 7 bases line up with TRBD1. Germline V lookup: CDR1 MNHEY, CDR2 SMNVEV (reference sequence). Unmatched junction bases numbered 7, after V lost 7 bases and J lost 5 bases. This CDR3 comprises 13 residues.

Only a few counts were recorded for this clone. V and J are TRBV5-1 and TRBJ1-5; the D gene is possibly TRBD1 (6 bases). Trimming cost V 0 bases and J 3 bases, with 10 bases left between them. Germline V gene data show CDR1 as SGHRS and CDR2 as YFSETQ. The CDR3 has 15 residues. CDR3 in amino acids: CASSLEGGDNQPQHF. The CDR3 DNA is TGCGCCAGCAGCTTGGAGGGGGGGGACAATCAGCCCCAGCATTTT.

The rearrangement links TRBV27 to TRBJ2-3, with D maybe TRBD2 (6 bases). Trimming removed 0 bases from V and 0 bases from J, with 7 bases in between. The CDR3 sequence is 15 residues long. Per the germline V gene, CDR1 is MNHEY and CDR2 is SMNVEV (reference sequence). CDR3 in DNA: TGTGCCAGCAGTTTATCCCTAGCGAGCACAGATACGCAGTATTTT. Translating it yields CASSLSLASTDTQYF.

The chain employs TRBV6-6 and TRBJ2-7; D perhaps matches TRBD1 (5 bases). From germline, CDR1 is MNHNY and CDR2 SVGAGI (reference sequence). The CDR3 is made up of 14 amino acids. V was pared by 7 bases and J by 6 bases, with 19 bases between. CDR3 nucleotide sequence: TGTGCCAGCACACCAAGGGCCCAAAGGGGCGAGCAGTACTTC. It specifies CASTPRAQRGEQYF.

The chain is built from TRBV2 and TRBJ2-2; tentatively, D is TRBD1 (6 bases). CDR3 size: 14 residues. Germline CDR1 SNHLY, CDR2 FYNNEI. V was clipped by 8 bases and J by 3 bases, with 13 bases between them. The CDR3 region is CASRGQGHTGELFF. The CDR3 bases are TGTGCCAGCCGTGGGCAGGGGCACACCGGGGAGCTGTTTTTT.

The J gene is TRBJ1-2, the V gene TRBV10-3; TRBD1 agrees at 7 bases. The CDR3 loop spans 13 amino acids. Germline lookup yields CDR1 ENHRY and CDR2 SYGVKD. V trimming: 6 bases; J trimming: 2 bases; junction bases outside the gene matches: 3. The CDR3 here is CAIRRDSNYGYTF. As DNA, the CDR3 is TGTGCCATCAGAAGGGACAGCAACTATGGCTACACCTTC.

This clone was found a few times. The chain couples TRBV29-1 to TRBJ1-2; the D gene is possibly TRBD1 (6 bases). The CDR3 length is 12 residues. Germline CDR1 reads SQVTM; CDR2 reads ANQGSEA. Trimming shortened V by 6 bases and J by 6 bases, and 14 bases separated the two germline ends. Written as DNA, the CDR3 is TGCAGCGTGGTGGGGGGGCTGGATGGCTACACCTTC. Translated: CSVVGGLDGYTF.

The V gene is TRBV7-9, the J gene TRBJ1-2; a possible D gene is TRBD1 (5 bases). The germline gives CDR1 SEHNR, CDR2 FQNEAQ (reference sequence). The CDR3 spans 16 residues. V lost 1 base and J lost 6, with 18 bases in between. The CDR3 reads CASSLGGQVSGDGYTF. As DNA, the CDR3 is TGTGCCAGCAGCTTAGGGGGCCAGGTTTCGGGGGATGGCTACACCTTC.

There are a few counts of this clone. CDR3 nucleotide sequence: TGTGCCAGCAGCCCCAGACTAGCGGGAGGGCAAAATGAGCAGTTCTTC. This translates into CASSPRLAGGQNEQFF. The chain joins TRBV11-3 to TRBJ2-1; 14 nucleotides line up with TRBD2. With V trimmed by 5 bases and J by 7 bases, 7 bases remained unmatched. The length of the CDR3 is 16 residues. Germline V lookup: CDR1 SGHNT, CDR2 YENEEA.

This chain connects TRBV19 to TRBJ2-3, with 8 nucleotides matching TRBD2. The CDR3 totals 14 residues. Germline assignment: CDR1 LNHDA and CDR2 SQIVND (reference sequence). J lost 2 bases, V lost 9 bases, and 7 bases had no gene match. The CDR3 region is CASATSGSTDTQYF. CDR3 coding DNA: TGTGCCAGCGCCACTAGCGGCTCCACAGATACGCAGTATTTT.

The chain uses TRBV6-1 and TRBJ1-6, with 10 nucleotides matching TRBD1. V shed 5 bases, J shed 9 bases, and the junction held 4 bases outside the gene matches. The CDR3 totals 14 residues. CDR1 MNHNS and CDR2 SASEGT come from the germline V gene. The CDR3 nucleotides are TGTGCCAGCAGTCCGGGACAGGGGAGTTCACCCCTCCACTTT. It specifies CASSPGQGSSPLHF.

The V call is TRBV6-6, the J call TRBJ2-7; D may be TRBD2 (6 bases). The length of the CDR3 is 14 residues. Trimming shortened V by 7 bases and J by 3 bases, and 16 bases separated the two germline ends. The V gene's germline CDR1 is MNHNY and CDR2 SVGAGI (reference sequence). CDR3 nucleotides: TGTGCCAGCACCCATGAGGGGACTCTCTACGAGCAGTACTTC. Amino acids: CASTHEGTLYEQYF.

The chain links TRBV2 to TRBJ1-2; 9 bases agree with TRBD1. V lost 4 bases and J lost 8; bases outside the gene matches: 8. The CDR3 spans 14 residues. Germline CDR1 is SNHLY and CDR2 is FYNNEI. The CDR3 sequence is CASSARTGVGGYTF. DNA for the CDR3: TGTGCCAGCAGTGCACGGACAGGGGTTGGGGGCTACACCTTC.

This clone has just one count. V is TRBV7-9 and J is TRBJ2-3; 8 nucleotides agree with TRBD2. The germline CDR1 and CDR2 sequences are SEHNR and FQNEAQ (reference sequence). CDR3 size: 18 residues. V gave up 4 bases and J gave up 0 bases; unmatched junction bases: 12. The CDR3 DNA reads TGTGCCAGCAGCTCCTTCGGGAGGGTAGCGGGGAGCACAGATACGCAGTATTTT. Protein: CASSSFGRVAGSTDTQYF. The complete variable domain, with remaining parts taken from reference TRBV7-9 and TRBJ2-3, reads DTGVSQNPRHKITKRGQNVTFRCDPISEHNRLYWYRQTLGQGPEFLTYFQNEAQLEKSRLLSDRFSAERPKGSFSTLEIQRTEQGDSAMYLCASSSFGRVAGSTDTQYFGPGTRLTVL.

This chain links TRBV5-4 with TRBJ2-7, with 10 positions matching TRBD2. Germline CDR1 SGHNT, CDR2 YYREEE (reference sequence). The V segment lost 4 bases and the J segment 9 bases; nucleotides outside the gene matches: 19. The CDR3 has 17 residues. The CDR3 region is CASSQSGASGSFRVQYF. The CDR3 bases are TGTGCCAGCAGCCAATCCGGGGCTAGCGGGAGTTTCAGGGTGCAGTACTTC.

This chain uses TRBV11-3 with TRBJ2-2; perhaps TRBD1 as D (6 bases). Trimming pared 5 bases from V and 5 bases from J, leaving 24 bases between. Germline V gives CDR1 SGHNT, CDR2 YENEEA. The CDR3 length is 18 residues. The CDR3 DNA is TGTGCCAGCAGCCCCTGGGGCAGGGGAGAAGGACCAACCGGGGAGCTGTTTTTT. Translating gives CASSPWGRGEGPTGELFF.